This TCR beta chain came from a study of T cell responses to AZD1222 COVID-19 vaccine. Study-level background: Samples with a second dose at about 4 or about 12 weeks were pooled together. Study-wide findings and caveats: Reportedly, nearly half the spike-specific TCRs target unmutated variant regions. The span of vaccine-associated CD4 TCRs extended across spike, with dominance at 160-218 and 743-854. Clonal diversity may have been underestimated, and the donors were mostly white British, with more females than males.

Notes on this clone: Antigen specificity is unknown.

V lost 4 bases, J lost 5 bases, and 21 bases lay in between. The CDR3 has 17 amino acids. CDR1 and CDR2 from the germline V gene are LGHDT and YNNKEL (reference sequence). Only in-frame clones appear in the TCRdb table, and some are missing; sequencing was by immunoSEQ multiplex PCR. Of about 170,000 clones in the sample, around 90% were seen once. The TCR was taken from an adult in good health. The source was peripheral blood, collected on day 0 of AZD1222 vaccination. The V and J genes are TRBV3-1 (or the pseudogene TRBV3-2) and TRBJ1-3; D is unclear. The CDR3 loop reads CASSPSHPIYARNTIYF. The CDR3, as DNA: TGTGCCAGCAGCCCTTCCCATCCCATTTACGCACGAAACACCATATATTTT.